This TCR beta chain is drawn from a study of T cell repertoires in cytomegalovirus infection. Study-level information: Selected CMV epitopes included recently identified HLA-C-restricted ones as well as well-studied HLA-B-restricted ones. Study-wide findings and caveats: The cumulative frequency of public TCR beta families identified carriers of CMV plus the relevant HLA. Within the response measured ex vivo, HLA-C-restricted CMV-specific TCR beta clonotypes were dominant.

This clonotype was seen a few times. Its antigen is still unknown. TCRdb redid the calling of the reads with MiXCR, one entry per CDR3 protein. The sample records approximately 500,000 distinct CDR3 sequences, roughly a third being singletons. The length of the CDR3 is 14 residues. The V end lost 3 bases, the J end lost 5 bases, and 11 bases lay between the germline ends. Germline CDR1 is LNHDA and CDR2 is SQIVND (reference sequence). The receptor was isolated from a human donor in good health (CMV status not recorded). Some clones in this sample may be carry-over from other donors' samples. This material consisted of cultured PBMCs, taken from culture after CMV antigen stimulation. The chain couples TRBV19 to TRBJ2-1; D perhaps matches TRBD2 (6 bases). The CDR3 DNA is TGTGCCAGTAGTATCGGGGGTCTCAACAATGAGCAGTTCTTC. It specifies CASSIGGLNNEQFF.